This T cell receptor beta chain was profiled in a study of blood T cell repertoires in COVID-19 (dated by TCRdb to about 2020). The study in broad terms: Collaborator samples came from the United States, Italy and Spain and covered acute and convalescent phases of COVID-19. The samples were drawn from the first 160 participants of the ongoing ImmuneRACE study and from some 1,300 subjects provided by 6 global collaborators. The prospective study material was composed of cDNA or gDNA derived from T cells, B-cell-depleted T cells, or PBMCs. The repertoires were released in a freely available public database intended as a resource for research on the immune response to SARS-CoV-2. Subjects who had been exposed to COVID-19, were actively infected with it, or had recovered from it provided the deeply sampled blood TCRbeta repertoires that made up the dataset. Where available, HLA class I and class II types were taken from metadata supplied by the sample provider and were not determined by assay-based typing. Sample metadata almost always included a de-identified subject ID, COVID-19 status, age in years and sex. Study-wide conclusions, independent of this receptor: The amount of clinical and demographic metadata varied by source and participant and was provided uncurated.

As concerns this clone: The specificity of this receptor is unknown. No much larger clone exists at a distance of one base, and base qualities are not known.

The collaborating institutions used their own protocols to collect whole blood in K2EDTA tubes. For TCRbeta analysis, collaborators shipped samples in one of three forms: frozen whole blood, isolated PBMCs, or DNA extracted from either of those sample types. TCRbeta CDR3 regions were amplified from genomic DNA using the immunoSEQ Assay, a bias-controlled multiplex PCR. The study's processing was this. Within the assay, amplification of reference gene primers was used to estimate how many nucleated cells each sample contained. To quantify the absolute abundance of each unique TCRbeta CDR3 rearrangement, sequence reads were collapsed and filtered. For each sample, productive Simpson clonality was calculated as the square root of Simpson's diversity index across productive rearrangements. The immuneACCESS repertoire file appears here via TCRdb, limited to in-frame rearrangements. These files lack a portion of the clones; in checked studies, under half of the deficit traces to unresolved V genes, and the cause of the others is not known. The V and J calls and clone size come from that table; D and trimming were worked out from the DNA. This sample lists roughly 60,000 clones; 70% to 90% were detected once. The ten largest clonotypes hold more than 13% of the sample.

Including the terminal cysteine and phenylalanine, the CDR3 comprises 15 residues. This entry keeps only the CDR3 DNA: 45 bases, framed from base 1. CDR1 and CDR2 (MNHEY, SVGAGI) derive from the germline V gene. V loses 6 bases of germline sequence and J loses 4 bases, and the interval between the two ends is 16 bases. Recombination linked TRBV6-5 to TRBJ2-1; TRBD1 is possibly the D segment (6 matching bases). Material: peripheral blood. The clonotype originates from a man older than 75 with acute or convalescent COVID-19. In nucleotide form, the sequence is TGTGCCAGCAGCGCTGGACAGAGAAATTACAATGAGCAGTTCTTC. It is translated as CASSAGQRNYNEQFF.